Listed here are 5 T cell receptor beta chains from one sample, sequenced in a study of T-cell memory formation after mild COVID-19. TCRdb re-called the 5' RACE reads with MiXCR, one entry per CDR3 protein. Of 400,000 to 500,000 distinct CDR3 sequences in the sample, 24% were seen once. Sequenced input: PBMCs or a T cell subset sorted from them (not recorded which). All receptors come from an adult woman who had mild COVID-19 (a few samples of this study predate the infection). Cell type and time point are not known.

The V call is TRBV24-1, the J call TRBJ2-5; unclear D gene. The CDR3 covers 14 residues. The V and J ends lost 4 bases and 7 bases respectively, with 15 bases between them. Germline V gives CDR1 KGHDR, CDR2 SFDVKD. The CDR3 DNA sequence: TGTGCCACCAGTGACCCACACCCTCAGACGACCCAGTACTTC. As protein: CATSDPHPQTTQYF.

DNA of the CDR3: TGTGCCAGCAGGGATAACAGGGTTGTGGGCTACACCTTC. Protein sequence: CASRDNRVVGYTF. The gene calls are TRBV27 and TRBJ1-2, with a tentative D call TRBD1 (6 bases). This CDR3 contains 13 residues. In germline, CDR1 is MNHEY, CDR2 SMNVEV (reference sequence). V gave up 6 bases and J gave up 8 bases, with 16 bases separating them.

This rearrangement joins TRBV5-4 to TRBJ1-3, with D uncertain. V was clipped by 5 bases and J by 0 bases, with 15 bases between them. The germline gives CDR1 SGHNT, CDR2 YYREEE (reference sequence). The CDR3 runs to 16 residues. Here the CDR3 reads CASSSSDGRSGNTIYF. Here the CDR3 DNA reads TGTGCCAGCAGTTCTTCTGACGGCCGCTCTGGAAACACCATATATTTT.

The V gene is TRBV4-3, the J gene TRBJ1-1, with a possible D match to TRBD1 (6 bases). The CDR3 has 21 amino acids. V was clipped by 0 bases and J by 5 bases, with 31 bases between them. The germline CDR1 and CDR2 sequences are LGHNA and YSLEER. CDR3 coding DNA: TGCGCCAGCAGCCAAGATCCCTTTTCTATTACGGGGGCGCGAGGGGTGACTGAAGCTTTCTTT. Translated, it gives CASSQDPFSITGARGVTEAFF.

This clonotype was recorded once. The chain's CDR3 is CASTRDRRNTEAFF. The CDR3 bases are TGTGCCAGCACACGGGACAGGAGGAACACTGAAGCTTTCTTT. V gene TRBV11-3 combines with J gene TRBJ1-1, with TRBD1 identical over 8 bases. V was pared by 7 bases and J by 1 base, with 5 bases of the junction left unmatched. This CDR3 contains 14 residues. Germline V gene sequence: CDR1 SGHNT, CDR2 YENEEA.